Each of the 12 T cell receptor beta chains below was sequenced from the same sample in a study of a mutant IDH1 vaccine in newly diagnosed glioma. Specified time point: week 5, during vaccination. One vaccine dose held 300 ug of mutant IDH1 20-mer peptide and came with topical imiquimod. These TCRs' antigens remain unknown. Produced via immunoSEQ multiplex PCR; TCRdb's table is partial and in-frame only. This sample yields approximately 76,000 clones, of which over 75% are seen a single time; just over 0.55% belongs to the top ten. The sequencing used PBMCs, collected from a glioma patient whose treatment included an IDH1 peptide vaccine. The receptor source for this set is a woman between 50 and 59 years old with glioma.

The V and J genes are TRBV6-6 and TRBJ2-2; possibly TRBD2 for D (5 bases). This CDR3 is built from 14 residues. V was cut by 3 bases and J by 5 bases, with 10 bases left in between. CDR1 and CDR2 from the germline V gene are MNHNY and SVGAGI (reference sequence). The CDR3 sequence: CASSYDRRTGELFF. The CDR3 DNA reads as TGTGCCAGCAGTTATGATAGGAGGACCGGGGAGCTGTTTTTT.

The CDR3 DNA reads as TGTGCCAGCTGTCTGGGCGCTGGAAACACCATATATTTT. Its translation: CASCLGAGNTIYF. The gene calls are TRBV28 and TRBJ1-3; D not resolved. CDR1 is MDHEN, CDR2 SYDVKM, per germline. This CDR3 has 13 residues. Trimming left V 8 bases short and J 2 bases short, with 10 bases between. Complete variable domain (other parts from reference TRBV28 and TRBJ1-3): DVKVTQSSRYLVKRTGEKVFLECVQDMDHENMFWYRQDPGLGLRLIYFSYDVKMKEKGDIPEGYSVSREKKERFSLILESASTNQTSMYLCASCLGAGNTIYFGEGSWLTVV.

A single count supports this clone. This chain joins TRBV6-6 and TRBJ1-1, with 7 bases matching TRBD1. The CDR3 runs 15 residues. The junction had 12 bases not matched to a gene; V was cut back by 5 bases and J by 6 bases. Germline lookup yields CDR1 MNHNY and CDR2 SVGAGI (reference sequence). CDR3 bases: TGTGCCAGCAGTGGGTTGGACAGGCGGGGGTCTGAAGCTTTCTTT. Protein: CASSGLDRRGSEAFF.

The chain combines TRBV28 with TRBJ2-2; possible D gene TRBD2, 5 bases. Trimming removed 4 bases at V and 4 bases at J, with 10 bases between. Germline values: CDR1 MDHEN, CDR2 SYDVKM. This CDR3 is built from 14 residues. CDR3 DNA: TGTGCCAGCAGTTCCGGACGGGGCACCGGGGAGCTGTTTTTT. Protein sequence: CASSSGRGTGELFF.

This clone was detected only once. This chain joins TRBV6-1 and TRBJ1-2; TRBD1 might be the D (5 bases). V gave up 3 bases and J gave up 5 bases, with 10 bases separating them. The CDR3 runs to 13 residues. Germline V CDR1 and CDR2: MNHNS, SASEGT. The CDR3 DNA sequence: TGTGCCAGCAGTGACCAGGGACGGTATGGCTACACCTTC. This encodes CASSDQGRYGYTF.

This clone showed up just once. The genes are TRBV11-2 and TRBJ1-1, with D perhaps matching TRBD1 (6 bases). CDR3 length equals 13 residues. V shed 3 bases and J shed 3 bases, with 8 bases lying between them. CDR1 and CDR2 (germline): SGHAT, FQNNGV. CDR3 nucleotides: TGTGCCAGCAGCTTGGACAGTGACACTGAAGCTTTCTTT. This translates into CASSLDSDTEAFF.

The chain couples TRBV28 to TRBJ1-2; TRBD1 matches 8 bases. The germline V gene encodes CDR1 MDHEN and CDR2 SYDVKM. The junction had 7 bases not matched to a gene; V was cut back by 5 bases and J by 8 bases. CDR3 length: 13 amino acids. This CDR3 reads CASSPRQGFGYTF. In DNA form, the CDR3 reads TGTGCCAGCAGTCCTAGACAGGGGTTCGGCTACACCTTC.

The chain couples TRBV9 to TRBJ2-1; 12 bases are shared with TRBD2. There are 15 residues in the CDR3. The germline V gene encodes CDR1 SGDLS and CDR2 YYNGEE. The junction had 9 bases not matched to a gene; V was cut back by 6 bases and J by 8 bases. The CDR3 sequence is CASTQTSGSIDEQFF. In DNA form, the CDR3 reads TGTGCCAGCACCCAGACTAGCGGGAGTATCGATGAGCAGTTCTTC.

The chain links TRBV4-1 to TRBJ2-1; 7 nucleotides match TRBD1. The V segment lost 0 bases and the J segment 4 bases; nucleotides outside the gene matches: 3. Per the germline V gene, CDR1 is MGHRA and CDR2 is YSYEKL. The CDR3 sequence is 15 residues long. The CDR3 DNA reads TGCGCCAGCAGCCAAGATGGGACAGCTTACAATGAGCAGTTCTTC. It encodes CASSQDGTAYNEQFF.

The rearrangement links TRBV7-2 to TRBJ2-3; 10 bases line up with TRBD1. The germline V gene encodes CDR1 SGHTA and CDR2 FQGNSA. V trimming: 8 bases; J trimming: 2 bases; junction bases outside the gene matches: 1. This CDR3 comprises 13 residues. The CDR3: CASGTGDTDTQYF. CDR3 nucleotide sequence: TGTGCCAGCGGGACAGGGGACACAGATACGCAGTATTTT.

The chain has TRBV27 and TRBJ1-5; no definite D call. Germline V gives CDR1 MNHEY, CDR2 SMNVEV (reference sequence). This CDR3 comprises 16 residues. Trimming cost V 2 bases and J 5 bases, with 16 bases left between them. The CDR3 sequence: CASSLDSGHHDQPQHF. The CDR3 nucleotides read TGTGCCAGCAGTTTAGATTCCGGGCATCATGATCAGCCCCAGCATTTT.

J is TRBJ1-2 and V is TRBV7-9; D uncertain. This CDR3 contains 14 residues. V was pared by 2 bases and J by 4 bases, with 11 bases between. Germline values: CDR1 SEHNR, CDR2 FQNEAQ (reference sequence). CDR3 DNA: TGTGCCAGCAGCTTACGGCAGTCGAGCTATGGCTACACCTTC. Its protein product is CASSLRQSSYGYTF.